This TCR beta chain was sequenced during a study of CD8 T cells in Susac syndrome. The germline V gene has CDR1 MGHRA and CDR2 YSYEKL. This CDR3 has 15 residues. Trimming pared 5 bases from V and 5 bases from J, leaving 18 bases between. Reverse transcription used about 0.45 to 1 ug RNA and random hexamers. It was immunoSEQ multiplex PCR that amplified TCR beta CDR3 across 54 Vbeta and 13 Jbeta. In TCRdb, the immunoSEQ multiplex PCR reads were re-called with MiXCR into one record per CDR3 protein. The sample shows under 150,000 distinct CDR3 sequences, around 94% of them seen only once. TCR beta was sequenced from blood CD8+ and CD4+ T cells.

The rearrangement joins TRBV4-1 to TRBJ2-5; possibly TRBD2 for D (7 bases). The sequenced sample consisted of CD4+ T cells from PBMCs. This sequence originates from a human donor with multiple sclerosis. CDR3 bases: TGCGCCAGCAGCTTGGGAGGGGGAAGCAGGGAGACCCAGTACTTC. This gives the protein CASSLGGGSRETQYF.